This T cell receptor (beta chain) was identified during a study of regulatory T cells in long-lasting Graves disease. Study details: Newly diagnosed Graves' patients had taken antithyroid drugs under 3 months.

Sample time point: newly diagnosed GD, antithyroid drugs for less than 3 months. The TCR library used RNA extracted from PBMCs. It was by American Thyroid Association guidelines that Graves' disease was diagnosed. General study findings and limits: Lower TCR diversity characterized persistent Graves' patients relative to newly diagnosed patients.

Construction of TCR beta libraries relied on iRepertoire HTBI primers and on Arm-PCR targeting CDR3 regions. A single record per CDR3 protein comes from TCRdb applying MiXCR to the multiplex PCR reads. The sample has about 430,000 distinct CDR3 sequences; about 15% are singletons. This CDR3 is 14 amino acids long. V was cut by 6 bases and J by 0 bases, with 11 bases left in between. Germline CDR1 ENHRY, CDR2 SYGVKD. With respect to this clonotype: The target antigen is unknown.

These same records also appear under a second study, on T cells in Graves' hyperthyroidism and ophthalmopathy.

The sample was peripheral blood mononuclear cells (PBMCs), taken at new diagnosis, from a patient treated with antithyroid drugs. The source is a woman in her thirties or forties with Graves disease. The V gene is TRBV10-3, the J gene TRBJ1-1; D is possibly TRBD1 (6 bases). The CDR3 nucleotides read TGTGCCATCAGGGAGGGGGAGGTGAACACTGAAGCTTTCTTT. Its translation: CAIREGEVNTEAFF.